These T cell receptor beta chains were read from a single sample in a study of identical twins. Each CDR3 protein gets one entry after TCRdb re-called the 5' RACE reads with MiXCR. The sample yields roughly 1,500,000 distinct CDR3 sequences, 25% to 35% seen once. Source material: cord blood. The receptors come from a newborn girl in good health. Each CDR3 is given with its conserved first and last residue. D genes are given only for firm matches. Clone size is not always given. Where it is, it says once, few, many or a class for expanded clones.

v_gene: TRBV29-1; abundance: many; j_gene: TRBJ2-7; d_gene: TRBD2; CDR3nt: TGCAGCTATAGCGGGAGCAACGAGCAGTACTTC; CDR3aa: CSYSGSNEQYF
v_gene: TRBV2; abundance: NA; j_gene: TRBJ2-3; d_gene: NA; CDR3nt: TGTGCCAGCAGTGTGATGGACACCTCCGATACGCAGTATTTT; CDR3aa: CASSVMDTSDTQYF
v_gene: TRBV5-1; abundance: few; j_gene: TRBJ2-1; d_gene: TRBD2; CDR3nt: TGCGCCAGCAGCTTGGTAATAGCGGGAGTACTCAATGAGCAGTTCTTC; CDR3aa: CASSLVIAGVLNEQFF
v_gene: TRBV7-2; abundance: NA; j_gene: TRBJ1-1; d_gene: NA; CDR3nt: TGTGCCAGCAGCGGAAGGTGGACTGAAGCTTTCTTT; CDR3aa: CASSGRWTEAFF
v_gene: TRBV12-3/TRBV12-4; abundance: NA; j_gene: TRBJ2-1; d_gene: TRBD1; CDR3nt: TGTGCCAGCAGCAGTCCCGGGACAGGGCTCCTCTACAATGAGCAGTTCTTC; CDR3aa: CASSSPGTGLLYNEQFF
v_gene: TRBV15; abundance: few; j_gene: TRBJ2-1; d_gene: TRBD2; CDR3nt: TGTGCCACCAGCAGAGTTCCGACTAGCGGGAGGTCCTACAATGAGCAGTTCTTC; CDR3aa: CATSRVPTSGRSYNEQFF
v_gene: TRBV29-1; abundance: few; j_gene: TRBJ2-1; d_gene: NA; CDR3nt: TGCAGCGCCGCCGGTAGACTCTCCTACAATGAGCAGTTCTTC; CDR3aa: CSAAGRLSYNEQFF
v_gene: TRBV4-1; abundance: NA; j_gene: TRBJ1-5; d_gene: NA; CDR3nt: TGCGCCAGCAGCCGCCTACCTCAGGTTCCTCATAGCAATCAGCCCCAGCATTTT; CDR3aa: CASSRLPQVPHSNQPQHF
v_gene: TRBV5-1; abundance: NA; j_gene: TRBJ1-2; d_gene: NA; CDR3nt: TGCGCCAGCAGCTCACACCAAATTACAGGGCTAGGCGGCTACACCTTC; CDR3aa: CASSSHQITGLGGYTF
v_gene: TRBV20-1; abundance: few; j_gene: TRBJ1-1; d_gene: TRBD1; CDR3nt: TGCAGTGCTAGAGATCACTGGGGACAGGGGCGAAACACTGAAGCTTTCTTT; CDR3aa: CSARDHWGQGRNTEAFF
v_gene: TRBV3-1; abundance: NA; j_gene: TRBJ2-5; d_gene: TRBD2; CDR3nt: TGTGCCAGCAGCACCATAGCGGGAGCGGGCAATGAGCAGTACTTC; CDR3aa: CASSTIAGAGNEQYF
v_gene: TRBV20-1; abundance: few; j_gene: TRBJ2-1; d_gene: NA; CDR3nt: TGCAGTGCCCCCGACCCGAGGGTGCAGTTCTTC; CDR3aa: CSAPDPRVQFF
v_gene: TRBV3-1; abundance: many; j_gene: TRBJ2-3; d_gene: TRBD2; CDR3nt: TGTGCCAGCAGCCAAGGACTAGCGGGGCGCACAGATACGCAGTATTTT; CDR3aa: CASSQGLAGRTDTQYF
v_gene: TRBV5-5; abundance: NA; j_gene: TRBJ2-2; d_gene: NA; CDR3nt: TGTGCCAGCAGCTTTGAGTGGACCGGGGAGCTGTTTTTT; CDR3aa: CASSFEWTGELFF
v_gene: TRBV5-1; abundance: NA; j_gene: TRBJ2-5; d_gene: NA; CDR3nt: TGCGCCAGCAGCTTGGTTTTGGAGACCCGGTACTTC; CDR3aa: CASSLVLETRYF
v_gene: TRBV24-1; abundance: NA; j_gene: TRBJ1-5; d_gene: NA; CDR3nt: TGTGCCACCAGTGATTGGGACGGGAATCAGCCCCAGCATTTT; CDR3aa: CATSDWDGNQPQHF
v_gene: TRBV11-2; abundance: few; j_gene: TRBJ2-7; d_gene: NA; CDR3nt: TGTGCCAGCAGCTTAGAAATAGTCAGCGAGCAGTACTTC; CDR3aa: CASSLEIVSEQYF
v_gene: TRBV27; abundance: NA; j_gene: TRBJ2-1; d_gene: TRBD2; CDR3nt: TGCACCAGCAGTCCTCGGACTAGCGGAGACTACAATGAGCAGTTCTTC; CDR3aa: CTSSPRTSGDYNEQFF
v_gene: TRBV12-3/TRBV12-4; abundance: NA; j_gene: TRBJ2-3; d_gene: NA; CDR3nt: TGTGCCAGCAGCAAGACTATGAGGGCAGATACGCAGTATTTT; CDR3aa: CASSKTMRADTQYF
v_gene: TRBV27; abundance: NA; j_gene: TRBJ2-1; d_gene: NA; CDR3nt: TGTGCCAGCAGTCCGACTGCGGAGCCCTACAATGAGCAGTTCTTC; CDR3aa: CASSPTAEPYNEQFF
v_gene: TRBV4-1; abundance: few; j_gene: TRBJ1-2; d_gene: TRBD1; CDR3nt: TGCGCCAGCAGCCAGGCCTGGACAGGGCTAGGCTATGGCTACACCTTC; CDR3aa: CASSQAWTGLGYGYTF
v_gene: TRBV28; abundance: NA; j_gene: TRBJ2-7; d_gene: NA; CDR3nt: TGTGCGTCTACGGACCGGATGGGGGAGCAGTACTTC; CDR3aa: CASTDRMGEQYF
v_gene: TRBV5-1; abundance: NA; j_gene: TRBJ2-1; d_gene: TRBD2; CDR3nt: TGCGCCAGCAGCCTGATTAACAGCGGGGGGGCAACTGAGCAGTTCTTC; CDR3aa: CASSLINSGGATEQFF
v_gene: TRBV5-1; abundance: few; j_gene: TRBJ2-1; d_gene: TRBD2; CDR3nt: TGCGCCAGCAGCTTCCGACTAGCGGGGGGTCCAACCTACAATGAGCAGTTCTTC; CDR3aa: CASSFRLAGGPTYNEQFF
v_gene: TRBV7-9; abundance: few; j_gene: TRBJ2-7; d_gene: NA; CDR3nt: TGTGCCAGCAGCTCCGGACACTTCTACGAGCAGTACTTC; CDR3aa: CASSSGHFYEQYF
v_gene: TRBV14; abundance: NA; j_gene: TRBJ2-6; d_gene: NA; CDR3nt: TGTGCCAGCAGCCAAGACCGGGTCCTGAGTCGCTCTGGGGCCAACGTCCTGACTTTC; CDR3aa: CASSQDRVLSRSGANVLTF
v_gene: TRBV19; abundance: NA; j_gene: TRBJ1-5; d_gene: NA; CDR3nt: TGTGCCAGTATCAAAGGGACACCCTATAGCAATCAGCCCCAGCATTTT; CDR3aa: CASIKGTPYSNQPQHF
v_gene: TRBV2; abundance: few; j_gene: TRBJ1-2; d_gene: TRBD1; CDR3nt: TGTGCCAGCAGTCCGCCCGTCGGGACAGACCCTTATGGCTACACCTTC; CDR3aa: CASSPPVGTDPYGYTF
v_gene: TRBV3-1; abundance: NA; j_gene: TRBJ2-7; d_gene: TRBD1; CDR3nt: TGTGCCAGCAGCGGACAGGTGCGCGCCTACGAGCAGTACTTC; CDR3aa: CASSGQVRAYEQYF
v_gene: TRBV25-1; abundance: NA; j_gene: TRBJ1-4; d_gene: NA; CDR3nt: TGTGCCAGCAGTCCCTGGGGGATTTCGGGCCATCAAGCAACTAATGAAAAACTGTTTTTT; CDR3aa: CASSPWGISGHQATNEKLFF
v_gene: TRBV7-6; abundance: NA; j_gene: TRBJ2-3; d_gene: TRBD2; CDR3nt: TGTGCCAGCAGCTTTCCGGGGGGGCCAGCAGATACGCAGTATTTT; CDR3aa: CASSFPGGPADTQYF
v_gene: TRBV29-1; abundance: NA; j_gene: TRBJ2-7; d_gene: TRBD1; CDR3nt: TGCAGCGTTGAAGATGGGACAGGGCAGGACGAGCAGTACTTC; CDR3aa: CSVEDGTGQDEQYF
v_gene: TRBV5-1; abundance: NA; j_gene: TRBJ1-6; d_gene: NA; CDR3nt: TGCGCCAGCAGCTTGGTGGGGGTGAGTTTAAGTAATTCACCCCTCCACTTT; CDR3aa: CASSLVGVSLSNSPLHF
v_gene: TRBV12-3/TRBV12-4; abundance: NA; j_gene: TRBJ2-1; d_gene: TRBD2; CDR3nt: TGTGCCAGCTGTCACGGGCCGGGACTAGCGGCGTACAATGAGCAGTTCTTC; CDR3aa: CASCHGPGLAAYNEQFF
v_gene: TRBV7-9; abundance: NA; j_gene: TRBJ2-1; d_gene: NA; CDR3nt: TGTGCCAGCAGACAGACGGCCAGCGATGAGCAGTTCTTC; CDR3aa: CASRQTASDEQFF
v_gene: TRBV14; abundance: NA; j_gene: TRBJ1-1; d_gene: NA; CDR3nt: TGTGCCAGCAGCCACCTTCTCGTAGGTGAAGCTTTCTTT; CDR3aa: CASSHLLVGEAFF
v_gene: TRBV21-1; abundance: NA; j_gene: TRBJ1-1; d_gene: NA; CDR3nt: TGTGCCAGCAGCAAGAGACAGCCGGAGTATTTCTTT; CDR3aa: CASSKRQPEYFF
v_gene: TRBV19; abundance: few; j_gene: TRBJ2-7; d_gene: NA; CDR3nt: TGTGCCAGTAGTATAGATCGGGACTTCTACTACGAGCAGTACTTC; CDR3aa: CASSIDRDFYYEQYF
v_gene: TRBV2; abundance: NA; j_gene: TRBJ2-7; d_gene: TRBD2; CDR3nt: TGTGCCAGCAGGCCCCCACGGGCTATTGACGGGAGGCCTTACAATGAGCAGTACTTC; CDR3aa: CASRPPRAIDGRPYNEQYF
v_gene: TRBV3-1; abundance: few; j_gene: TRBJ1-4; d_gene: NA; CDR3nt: TGTGCCAGCAGCCAAGATCGGCCAGGGGCGACTAATGAAAAACTGTTTTTT; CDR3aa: CASSQDRPGATNEKLFF
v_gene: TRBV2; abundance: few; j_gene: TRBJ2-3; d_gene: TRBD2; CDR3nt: TGTGCCAGCGGCAGACTAGCGGGAGGGGTAGATACGCAGTATTTT; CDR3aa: CASGRLAGGVDTQYF
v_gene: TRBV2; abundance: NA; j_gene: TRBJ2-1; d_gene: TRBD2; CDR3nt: TGTGCCAGCAGTGGGGGGAGGGTCAACAATGAGCAGTTCTTC; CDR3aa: CASSGGRVNNEQFF
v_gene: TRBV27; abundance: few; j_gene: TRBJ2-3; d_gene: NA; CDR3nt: TGTGCCAGCAGCCTTACGGGGATAAGCACAGATACGCAGTATTTT; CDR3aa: CASSLTGISTDTQYF
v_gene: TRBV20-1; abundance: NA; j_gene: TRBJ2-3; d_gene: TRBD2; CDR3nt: TGCAGTGCTAGAGGCGGGACTAGCGGGAGTGGTACAGATACGCAGTATTTT; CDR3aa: CSARGGTSGSGTDTQYF
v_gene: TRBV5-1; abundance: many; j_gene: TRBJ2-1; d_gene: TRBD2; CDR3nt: TGCGCCAGCAGCTTGGGGGACGGGACTAGCGGGAGGTCGGCGTACAATGAGCAGTTCTTC; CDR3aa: CASSLGDGTSGRSAYNEQFF
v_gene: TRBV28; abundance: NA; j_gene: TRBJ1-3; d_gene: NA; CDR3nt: TGTGCCAGCAGTCTTATGACAGGACTAGGGGACACCATATATTTT; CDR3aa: CASSLMTGLGDTIYF
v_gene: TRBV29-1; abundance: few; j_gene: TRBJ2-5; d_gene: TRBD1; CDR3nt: TGCAGCGTTCGACCCCGACAGGGGGTGCGGACCCAGTACTTC; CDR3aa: CSVRPRQGVRTQYF
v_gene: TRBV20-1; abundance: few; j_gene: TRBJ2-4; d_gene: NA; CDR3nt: TGCAGTGCTACCCGGACCTTAGCCAAAAACATTCAGTACTTC; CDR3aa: CSATRTLAKNIQYF
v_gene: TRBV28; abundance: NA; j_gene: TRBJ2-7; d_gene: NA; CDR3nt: TGTGCCAGCACCCCCAGGGTGGCCTACGAGCAGTACTTC; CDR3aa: CASTPRVAYEQYF
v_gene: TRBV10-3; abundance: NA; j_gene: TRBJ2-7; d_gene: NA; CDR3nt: TGTGCCATCAGTGAGTCATCACTTACCTACGAGCAGTACTTC; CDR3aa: CAISESSLTYEQYF
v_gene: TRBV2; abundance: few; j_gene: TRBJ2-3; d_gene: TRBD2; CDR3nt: TGTGCCAGCAGAGCTAGCGGGAGGGCCACAGATACGCAGTATTTT; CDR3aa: CASRASGRATDTQYF
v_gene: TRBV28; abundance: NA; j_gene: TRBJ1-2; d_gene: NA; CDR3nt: TGTGCCAGCAGTTTAGGGTGGGGGAAGATGGGTGGCTACACCTTC; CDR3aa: CASSLGWGKMGGYTF
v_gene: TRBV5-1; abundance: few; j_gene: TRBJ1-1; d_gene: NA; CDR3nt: TGCGCCAGCAGCTGGCGAGGAGGGCCAATGAACACTGAAGCTTTCTTT; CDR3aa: CASSWRGGPMNTEAFF
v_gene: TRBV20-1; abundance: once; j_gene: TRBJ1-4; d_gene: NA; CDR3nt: TGCAGTGCTAGAGTACCCCTAACTAATGAAAAACTGTTTTTT; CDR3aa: CSARVPLTNEKLFF
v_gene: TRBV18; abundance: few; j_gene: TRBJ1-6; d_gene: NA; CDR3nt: TGTGCCAGCTCACCGATGTGGGTCTCGAGCTCCTATAATTCACCCCTCCACTTT; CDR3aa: CASSPMWVSSSYNSPLHF